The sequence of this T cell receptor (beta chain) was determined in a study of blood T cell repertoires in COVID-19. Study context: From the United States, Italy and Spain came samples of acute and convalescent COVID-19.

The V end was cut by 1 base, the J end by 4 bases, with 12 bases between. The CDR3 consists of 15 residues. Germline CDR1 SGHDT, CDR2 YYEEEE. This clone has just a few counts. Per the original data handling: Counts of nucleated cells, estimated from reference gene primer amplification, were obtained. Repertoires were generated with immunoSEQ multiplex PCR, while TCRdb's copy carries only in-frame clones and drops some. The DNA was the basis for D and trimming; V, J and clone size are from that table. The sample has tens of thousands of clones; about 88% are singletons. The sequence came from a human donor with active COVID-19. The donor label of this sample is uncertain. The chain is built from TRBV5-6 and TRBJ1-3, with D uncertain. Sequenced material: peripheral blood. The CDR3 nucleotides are TGTGCCAGCAGCTTGTACTCGAAGTCCGGAAACACCATATATTTT. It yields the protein CASSLYSKSGNTIYF.